This T cell receptor (beta chain) is drawn from a study of shared clonotypes between healthy human individuals. Findings and caveats of the study: Measured sharing among donors was expected to vary with sequencing depth.

Libraries were prepared by immunoSEQ multiplex PCR; TCRdb keeps only in-frame clonotypes and omits some of them. The table includes a few million clones, around 90% detected once. As for this clone: What it binds is not known.

The CDR3 runs 13 residues. The V end was cut by 1 base, the J end by 5 bases, with 9 bases between. This sequence was found in a man between 18 and 35 years old in good health. The chain is built from TRBV5-7 and TRBJ2-5; no definite D call. TRBV5-7 is classed as an ORF, of uncertain function. What was sequenced was naive CD4+ T cells sorted from blood. Subset here: CD45RA+ positively selected. The CDR3 DNA is TGTGCCAGCAGCTTGTACGTCGGGGAGACCCAGTACTTC. Residues: CASSLYVGETQYF.